Each of the 14 T cell receptor beta chains below was sequenced from the same sample in a study of response to subunit inactivated influenza vaccine. TCRdb reprocessed the RT-PCR reads with MiXCR, giving one entry per CDR3 protein. The sample yields 500,000 to 600,000 distinct CDR3 sequences, approximately 7.6% seen once. The sample in question was PBMCs from blood, obtained roughly 24 months after vaccination. These receptors were obtained from a man aged 45-69 years who received an inactivated influenza vaccine.

The chain has TRBV20-1 and TRBJ2-1, with 13 positions matching TRBD2. V lost 4 bases to trimming and J lost 9 bases; unmatched junction nucleotides: 9. The CDR3 totals 15 residues. The V gene's germline CDR1 is DFQATT and CDR2 SNEGSKA (reference sequence). CDR3 bases: TGCAGTGCTACCCCGGGACTAGCGGGATATGGTGAGCAGTTCTTC. It encodes CSATPGLAGYGEQFF.

As for this clonotype: One base away lies a much larger clone, so this may be a sequencing read error. This chain links TRBV5-5 with TRBJ2-3; maybe TRBD1 (5 bases). The length of the CDR3 is 14 residues. Germline V lookup: CDR1 SGHKS, CDR2 YYEKEE (reference sequence). CDR3 nucleotides: TGTGCCCGCAGGCAGGACACCCCCACAGATACGCAGTATTTT. It is translated as CARRQDTPTDTQYF.

This clonotype was counted many times. This chain joins TRBV20-1 and TRBJ1-2, with TRBD1 matching 8 bases. Germline V gene lookup returns CDR1 DFQATT and CDR2 SNEGSKA (reference sequence). The CDR3 spans 14 residues. With 0 bases clipped from V and 7 bases from J, the junction kept 7 bases outside the gene matches. The CDR3: CSARDPQGARGYTF. The DNA for the CDR3 is TGCAGTGCTAGAGATCCGCAGGGGGCTCGTGGCTACACCTTC.

In its sample, this clonotype was seen many times. J is TRBJ2-5 and V is TRBV5-1, with D hard to call. CDR3 size: 13 residues. Germline V CDR1 and CDR2: SGHRS, YFSETQ. Trimming left V 1 base short and J 2 bases short, with 6 bases between. The DNA of the CDR3 is TGCGCCAGCAGCTTGACTTCACAAGAGACCCAGTACTTC. Its protein is CASSLTSQETQYF.

In its sample, this clonotype was seen a few times. This chain joins TRBV7-8 and TRBJ2-5, with a possible D match to TRBD1 (6 bases). This CDR3 has 14 amino acids. V shed 5 bases and J shed 5 bases, with 15 bases lying between them. CDR1 is SGHVS and CDR2 is FQNEAQ in the germline V gene. CDR3 coding DNA: TGTGCCAGCAGCGCCGACAGGAACAAGGAGACCCAGTACTTC. This gives the protein CASSADRNKETQYF.

The chain couples TRBV7-2 to TRBJ1-4; a weak D match, TRBD1 (5 bases). V was pared by 2 bases and J by 12 bases, with 19 bases between. This CDR3 has 15 residues. Germline loops: CDR1 SGHTA, CDR2 FQGNSA. The CDR3 loop is CASSLKGQGGGELFF. The DNA for the CDR3 is TGTGCCAGCAGCTTAAAAGGTCAGGGTGGAGGAGAACTGTTTTTT.

The gene calls are TRBV3-1 and TRBJ1-2; D not resolved. V lost 4 bases and J lost 3, with 9 bases in between. From germline, CDR1 is LGHDT and CDR2 YNNKEL (reference sequence). The CDR3 has 13 amino acids. The CDR3 loop reads CASSLALDYGYTF. CDR3 coding DNA: TGTGCCAGCAGCCTTGCCCTGGACTATGGCTACACCTTC.

CDR3 sequence (DNA): TGCAGTGCCCCAGAGAGAGGGTTTCGAGAGCAGTACTTC. This translates into CSAPERGFREQYF. The J gene is TRBJ2-7, the V gene TRBV20-1, with D possibly matching TRBD2 (5 bases). The CDR3 runs to 13 residues. Trimming stripped 6 bases from V and 7 bases from J, with 19 bases between. Germline V CDR1 and CDR2: DFQATT, SNEGSKA (reference sequence).

This clonotype was found a few times. This chain uses TRBV5-6 with TRBJ1-3; 7 bases map to TRBD1. The germline CDR1 and CDR2 sequences are SGHDT and YYEEEE. The CDR3 has 15 amino acids. Unmatched junction bases numbered 8, after V lost 2 bases and J lost 6 bases. CDR3 in DNA: TGTGCCAGCAGCTTTGGAGGGGGCTCCGAAAACACCATATATTTT. This encodes CASSFGGGSENTIYF.

This clonotype was counted a few times. This rearrangement joins TRBV28 to TRBJ1-2; D remains ambiguous. Trimming removed 6 bases from V and 0 bases from J, with 20 bases in between. Germline-derived CDR1 and CDR2 are MDHEN and SYDVKM. The CDR3 totals 17 residues. For the CDR3, the DNA is TGTGCCAGCAGCAACAACCTCCACAGCGCGGCTAACTATGGCTACACCTTC. Amino acids: CASSNNLHSAANYGYTF.

The chain joins TRBV9 to TRBJ2-7, with D hard to call. The V gene's germline CDR1 is SGDLS and CDR2 YYNGEE. The CDR3 consists of 11 residues. V lost 4 bases, J lost 7 bases, and 9 bases lay in between. CDR3 region: CASSPGSEQYF. The CDR3 nucleotides are TGTGCCAGCAGCCCAGGCAGTGAGCAGTACTTC.

V usage is TRBV5-1 and J usage is TRBJ1-5; 9 bases fit TRBD1. The junction had 8 bases not matched to a gene; V was cut back by 2 bases and J by 5 bases. The CDR3 length is 16 residues. CDR1 and CDR2 from the germline V gene are SGHRS and YFSETQ. The CDR3 coding sequence is TGCGCCAGCAGCTTCCTGACAGGGGGAGGGGATCAGCCCCAGCATTTT. Amino acid sequence: CASSFLTGGGDQPQHF.

At least ten counts were recorded for this clonotype. The genes are TRBV5-5 and TRBJ2-2, with 9 bases lining up with TRBD1. Per the germline V gene, CDR1 is SGHKS and CDR2 is YYEKEE (reference sequence). V lost 3 bases to trimming and J lost 0 bases; unmatched junction nucleotides: 9. The CDR3 runs 18 residues. DNA of the CDR3: TGTGCCAGCAGCTCGAAAATTACAGGGGGCACGAACACCGGGGAGCTGTTTTTT. Translating it yields CASSSKITGGTNTGELFF.

The J gene is TRBJ2-3, the V gene TRBV7-2, with D possibly being TRBD1 (5 bases). Germline V gene data show CDR1 as SGHTA and CDR2 as FQGNSA. V lost 0 bases and J lost 5, with 9 bases in between. CDR3 length equals 14 residues. CDR3: CASSLAGAKDTQYF. CDR3 coding DNA: TGTGCCAGCAGCTTAGCAGGGGCGAAAGATACGCAGTATTTT.